This is a list of T cell receptor beta chains from one sample in a study of blood T cell repertoires in COVID-19. This table comes from immunoSEQ multiplex PCR, and its TCRdb copy is limited to in-frame clones, with some not included. The data contain about 240,000 clones, approximately 86% of them singletons. The sample comprised peripheral blood. These receptor sequences come from a woman in her sixties or seventies with active or convalescent COVID-19. Both conserved end residues are part of each CDR3. The order of the fields is clone size, J gene, V gene, D gene, CDR3 protein, CDR3 DNA. The D gene is left open where the match is weak. Not all rows give a size; the values are once, few, many and, for expanded clones, a class.

>NA|TRBJ1-4|TRBV9|NA
CASSVTANEKLFF
TGTGCCAGCAGCGTAACGGCTAATGAAAAACTGTTTTTT
>once|TRBJ1-1|TRBV19|TRBD1
CASSPLTGGEAFF
TGTGCCAGTAGTCCACTGACAGGGGGTGAGGCTTTCTTT
>NA|TRBJ2-3|TRBV19|NA
CASSLAGADTQYF
TGTGCCAGTAGTTTAGCAGGGGCAGATACGCAGTATTTT
>NA|TRBJ2-1|TRBV7-9|TRBD2
CASSLSGGTPSSYNEQFF
TGTGCCAGCAGCCTTAGCGGGGGGACACCAAGCTCCTACAATGAGCAGTTCTTC
>NA|TRBJ1-2|TRBV6-4|NA
CASSVETGGAYGYTF
TGTGCCAGCAGTGTCGAAACAGGTGGTGCCTATGGCTACACCTTC
>NA|TRBJ1-1|TRBV20-1|NA
CSARRDTEAFF
TGCAGTGCCCGCAGGGACACTGAAGCTTTCTTT
>NA|TRBJ1-1|TRBV18|NA
CASSPGQDYMNTEAFF
TGTGCCAGCTCACCGGGTCAGGACTACATGAACACTGAAGCTTTCTTT
>NA|TRBJ1-5|TRBV24-1|NA
CATSEGGGNNQPQHF
TGTGCCACCAGTGAGGGAGGGGGGAACAATCAGCCCCAGCATTTT
>NA|TRBJ1-2|TRBV18|TRBD1
CASSPPGTGGVGYTF
TGTGCCAGCTCTCCACCCGGGACAGGGGGCGTTGGCTACACCTTC
>once|TRBJ2-7|TRBV18|TRBD1
CASSLDRAHEQYF
TGTGCCAGCTCACTCGACAGGGCCCACGAGCAGTACTTC
>once|TRBJ2-1|TRBV5-1|TRBD1
CASSRTGTGVYNEQFF
TGCGCCAGCAGCCGTACCGGGACAGGAGTTTACAATGAGCAGTTCTTC
>NA|TRBJ1-1|TRBV4-2|NA
CASSQVGEGTEAFF
TGTGCCAGCAGCCAAGTTGGGGAGGGCACTGAAGCTTTCTTT
>NA|TRBJ1-1|TRBV5-4|TRBD1
CASSSSPARQGTEAFF
TGTGCCAGCAGCTCCTCTCCTGCCCGACAGGGCACTGAAGCTTTCTTT
>NA|TRBJ2-5|TRBV29-1|NA
CSVLHGETQYF
TGCAGCGTCCTACACGGGGAGACCCAGTACTTC
>NA|TRBJ2-7|TRBV19|TRBD1
CATNPGQGVGYEQYF
TGTGCCACTAACCCGGGACAGGGAGTGGGTTACGAGCAGTACTTC
>NA|TRBJ2-3|TRBV4-3|TRBD2
CASSQVHGGSTDTQYF
TGCGCCAGCAGCCAGGTCCACGGGGGGAGCACAGATACGCAGTATTTT
>NA|TRBJ2-7|TRBV7-2|TRBD2
CASSFLGGGDYEQYF
TGTGCCAGCAGCTTTCTCGGGGGGGGTGACTACGAGCAGTACTTC
>NA|TRBJ1-5|TRBV21-1|NA
CASNPILSGRELQPQHF
TGTGCCAGCAACCCGATCCTAAGCGGGAGGGAGTTGCAGCCCCAGCATTTT
>NA|TRBJ2-1|TRBV7-2|TRBD2
CASSSTRGGQNEQFF
TGTGCCAGCAGCTCGACGCGGGGGGGACAAAATGAGCAGTTCTTC
>NA|TRBJ1-1|TRBV11-2|NA
CASSLPRGLLNTEAFF
TGTGCCAGCAGCTTACCCCGGGGACTCCTGAACACTGAAGCTTTCTTT
>NA|TRBJ2-3|TRBV20-1|NA
CSASGGRTDTQYF
TGCAGTGCTAGTGGGGGGCGCACAGATACGCAGTATTTT
>NA|TRBJ2-4|TRBV5-5|NA
CARSLLAKNIQYF
TGTGCCAGGAGCCTTTTAGCCAAAAACATTCAGTACTTC
>NA|TRBJ2-7|TRBV25-1|TRBD1
CASRQGAGYEQYF
TGTGCCAGCAGACAGGGGGCGGGCTACGAGCAGTACTTC
>NA|TRBJ2-5|TRBV7-2|TRBD2
CASSPGLAGIGETQYF
TGTGCCAGCAGCCCAGGACTAGCGGGTATCGGAGAGACCCAGTACTTC